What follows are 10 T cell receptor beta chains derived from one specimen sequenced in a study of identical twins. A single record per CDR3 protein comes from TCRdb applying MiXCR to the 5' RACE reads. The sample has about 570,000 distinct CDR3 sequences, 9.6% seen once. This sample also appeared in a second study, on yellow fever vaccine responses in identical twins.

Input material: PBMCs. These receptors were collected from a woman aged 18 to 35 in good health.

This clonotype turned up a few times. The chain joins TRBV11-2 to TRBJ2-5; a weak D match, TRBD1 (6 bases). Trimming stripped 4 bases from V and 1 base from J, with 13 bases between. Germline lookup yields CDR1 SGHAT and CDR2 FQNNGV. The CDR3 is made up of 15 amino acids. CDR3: CASSSAGQPQETQYF. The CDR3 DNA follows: TGTGCCAGCAGCTCAGCCGGACAGCCCCAAGAGACCCAGTACTTC.

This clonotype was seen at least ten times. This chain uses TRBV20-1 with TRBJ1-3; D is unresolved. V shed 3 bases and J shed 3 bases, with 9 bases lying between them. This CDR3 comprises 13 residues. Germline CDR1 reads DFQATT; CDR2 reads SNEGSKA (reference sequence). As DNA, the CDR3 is TGCAGTGCTAGTAAGGAACGTGGAAACACCATATATTTT. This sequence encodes CSASKERGNTIYF.

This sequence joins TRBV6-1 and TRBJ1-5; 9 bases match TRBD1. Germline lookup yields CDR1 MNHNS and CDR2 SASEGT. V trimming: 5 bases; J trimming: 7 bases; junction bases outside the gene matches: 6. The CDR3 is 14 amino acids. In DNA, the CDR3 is TGTGCCAGCAGTCCCCGGACAGGGGAACAGCCCCAGCATTTT. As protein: CASSPRTGEQPQHF.

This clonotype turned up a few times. CDR3: CASSSGSEQFF. The CDR3 DNA sequence: TGTGCCAGCAGTTCCGGGAGTGAGCAGTTCTTC. This sequence joins TRBV6-5 and TRBJ2-1, with D tentatively TRBD2 (6 bases). This CDR3 spans 11 amino acids. The germline gives CDR1 MNHEY, CDR2 SVGAGI. V was pared by 4 bases and J by 9 bases, with 7 bases between.

CDR3 DNA: TGTGCCAGCAGTGGGGACAGGGACTACAATCAGCCCCAGCATTTT. This translates into CASSGDRDYNQPQHF. J is TRBJ1-5 and V is TRBV12-3 or TRBV12-4; 9 positions match TRBD1. The CDR3 contains 15 residues. V lost 5 bases, J lost 3 bases, and 5 bases stayed unmatched.

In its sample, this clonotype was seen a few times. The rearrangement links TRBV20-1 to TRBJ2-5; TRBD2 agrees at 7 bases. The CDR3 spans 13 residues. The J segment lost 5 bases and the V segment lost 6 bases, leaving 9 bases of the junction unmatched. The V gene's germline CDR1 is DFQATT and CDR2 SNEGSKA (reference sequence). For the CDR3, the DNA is TGCAGTGCGTGCCTAGCGGTTGGGGAGACCCAGTACTTC. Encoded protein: CSACLAVGETQYF.

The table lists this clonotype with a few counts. CDR3 loop: CASSRDRAFGSPLHF. DNA for the CDR3: TGCGCCAGCTCCCGGGACAGGGCTTTCGGTTCACCCCTCCACTTT. This chain links TRBV5-1 with TRBJ1-6; 9 bases fit TRBD1. V shed 7 bases, J shed 9 bases, and the junction held 11 bases outside the gene matches. CDR1 is SGHRS, CDR2 YFSETQ, per germline. The CDR3 consists of 15 residues.

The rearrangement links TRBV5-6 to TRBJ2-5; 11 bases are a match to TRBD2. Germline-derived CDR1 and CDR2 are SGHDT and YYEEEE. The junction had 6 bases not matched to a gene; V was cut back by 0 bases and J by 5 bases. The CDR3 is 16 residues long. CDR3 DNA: TGTGCCAGCAGCTTGGGTCTAGCGGGAGGTTGGGAGACCCAGTACTTC. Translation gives CASSLGLAGGWETQYF.

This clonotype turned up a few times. The CDR3: CASSLHDRAYEQYF. In DNA form, the CDR3 reads TGTGCCAGCAGTTTACACGATAGGGCCTACGAGCAGTACTTC. V is TRBV27 and J is TRBJ2-7; D is unclear. The V end was cut by 2 bases, the J end by 2 bases, with 10 bases between. This CDR3 is built from 14 residues. CDR1 is MNHEY, CDR2 SMNVEV, per germline (reference sequence).

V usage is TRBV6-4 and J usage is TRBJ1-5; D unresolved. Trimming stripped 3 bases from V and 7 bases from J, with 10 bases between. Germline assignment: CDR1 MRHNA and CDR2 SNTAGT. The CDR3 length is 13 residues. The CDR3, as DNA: TGTGCCAGCAGTGAACACACAGACCAGCCCCAGCATTTT. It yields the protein CASSEHTDQPQHF.